Each of the 4 T cell receptor beta chains below was sequenced from the same sample in a study of blood T cells in healthy people across ages. Together with a sample-barcoded 5' primer, a J-beta primer mix was included in a second PCR lasting roughly 7 to 11 cycles. Using its own MiXCR run on the 5' RACE reads, TCRdb lists one record per CDR3 protein. The sample has hundreds of thousands of distinct CDR3 sequences; over 45% are singletons. Sequences were obtained from blood. These receptors all come from a man aged 30-40 years in good health.

The chain uses TRBV2 and TRBJ2-5; no firm D call. Germline V gene sequence: CDR1 SNHLY, CDR2 FYNNEI. CDR3 length: 14 amino acids. V shed 10 bases and J shed 2 bases, with 17 bases lying between them. CDR3 DNA sequence: TGTGCCAACGACTTCCCCAGGCCTCAAGAGACCCAGTACTTC. This translates into CANDFPRPQETQYF.

This clonotype appeared a few times. The genes are TRBV20-1 and TRBJ2-7; tentatively, D is TRBD2 (6 bases). CDR3 length: 12 residues. V lost 7 bases, J lost 4 bases, and 14 bases lay in between. Germline values: CDR1 DFQATT, CDR2 SNEGSKA (reference sequence). The CDR3 DNA reads TGCAGTGTATCGGGACTCCGTTACGAGCAGTACTTC. Translating it yields CSVSGLRYEQYF.

This clonotype was recorded a few times. The chain combines TRBV28 with TRBJ2-5; D may be TRBD2 (5 bases). This CDR3 is built from 15 residues. The V gene lost 3 bases and the J gene lost 5 bases, with 16 bases spanning the gap. Germline lookup yields CDR1 MDHEN and CDR2 SYDVKM. The chain's CDR3 is CASSFRGSSTETQYF. CDR3 DNA: TGTGCCAGCAGTTTTAGAGGGAGTAGCACGGAGACCCAGTACTTC.

This clonotype was found many times. This rearrangement joins TRBV4-3 to TRBJ2-3, with D possibly TRBD2 on 6 matching bases. The CDR3 is made up of 12 amino acids. V dropped 3 bases and J dropped 10 bases, with 11 bases sitting between them. The germline V gene has CDR1 LGHNA and CDR2 YSLEER. The CDR3 reads CASSQTGGPQYF. Written as DNA, the CDR3 is TGCGCCAGCAGCCAGACCGGAGGGCCGCAGTATTTT.